This is a list of T cell receptor beta chains from one sample in a study of post-analysis software for immune sequencing data. MiXCR, run by TCRdb on the PCR reads, gives a single entry per CDR3 protein. This sample has more than 500,000 distinct CDR3 sequences, with roughly 34% found just once. Sample: blood. These receptors were obtained from a girl aged 2-17 years with multiple sclerosis. Both conserved end residues are trimmed from each CDR3.

TRBV9	TRBJ2-5	ASSGGGQRGLETQY
TRBV6-5	TRBJ1-5	ASSRGRINQPQH
TRBV7-9	TRBJ2-3	ASSLAGQTTDTQY
TRBV7-2	TRBJ1-5	ASSPLYRMGAVGPQPQH
TRBV10-3	TRBJ1-5	AIKGQTNQPQH
TRBV5-6	TRBJ1-2	ASSNRGLGSNYGYT
TRBV4-2	TRBJ2-3	ASSQASGGGGPDTQY
TRBV13	TRBJ2-5	ASAGQQETQY
TRBV29-1	TRBJ2-1	SVTPGLAIEQF
TRBV6-5	TRBJ1-2	ASSYSGTGGPNYGYT
TRBV7-3	TRBJ2-5	ASSLFSASGAGETQY
TRBV5-1	TRBJ2-5	ASSQTSEPTGETQY
TRBV2	TRBJ2-1	ASSEHLVGEQF
TRBV12-3/TRBV12-4	TRBJ1-5	ASSLKIQGSNQPQH
TRBV4-1	TRBJ1-4	ASSQLSKGPGNEKLF
TRBV20-1	TRBJ2-3	SARPNSPPSTDTQY
TRBV10-3	TRBJ1-1	ATAGGTEAF
TRBV5-4	TRBJ2-7	ASSLAPRTSYEQY
TRBV27	TRBJ1-4	ASSFGSRGNEKLF
TRBV12-3/TRBV12-4	TRBJ2-6	ASKPQGVSISGANVLT
TRBV7-3	TRBJ2-5	ASSLNPQGAGTQY
TRBV12-3/TRBV12-4	TRBJ2-5	ASSSGPGRTGAEETQY
TRBV20-1	TRBJ2-3	SASKQGPSTDTQY
TRBV27	TRBJ2-1	ASYLGGDPSYNEQF
TRBV18	TRBJ2-5	ASSPGGKETQY
TRBV29-1	TRBJ1-1	SVFNTEAF
TRBV20-1	TRBJ1-5	SARERQGGSQPQH
TRBV6-4	TRBJ2-1	ASSVAGRNNEQF
TRBV6-1	TRBJ2-5	ASSLTTGSQETQY
TRBV27	TRBJ2-3	ASSALVNTQY
TRBV7-2	TRBJ2-4	ASSLVSVAEQY
TRBV12-3/TRBV12-4	TRBJ1-4	ASSLGRGGEKLF
TRBV5-5	TRBJ2-5	ASSLEPRAGPTGAQY
TRBV7-2	TRBJ2-5	ASSFGGGYQETQY
TRBV6-2/TRBV6-3	TRBJ1-1	ASIYQGRTEAF
TRBV6-5	TRBJ2-3	ASSPGGTQY
TRBV12-3/TRBV12-4	TRBJ2-5	ASTFGQMQETQY
TRBV5-6	TRBJ1-2	ASSLGRTGSGLGYT
TRBV5-1	TRBJ1-4	ASGPTTGQHEKLF
TRBV6-5	TRBJ2-7	ASTRTGGPYEQY
TRBV20-1	TRBJ2-1	SASRPPLAATRLKYNEQF
TRBV5-1	TRBJ2-5	ASSMGLAGAKEETQY
TRBV27	TRBJ2-7	ASSPSLPSSYEQY
TRBV10-3	TRBJ2-7	AITEQEFSYEQY
TRBV10-3	TRBJ2-7	ATHGMPESYEQY
TRBV20-1	TRBJ2-1	SANPPGRGWSYNEQF
TRBV4-2	TRBJ2-1	ASSQVLGRTEQF
TRBV5-1	TRBJ2-7	ASSWDRAYEQY
TRBV6-5	TRBJ1-4	ASSYLGTGAEKLF
TRBV28	TRBJ2-5	ASSHPGAETQY
TRBV2	TRBJ2-1	ASSAGRGIYNEQF
TRBV14	TRBJ2-1	ASSQETGGTYNEQF
TRBV6-6	TRBJ2-1	ASSYSGGHNEQF
TRBV7-3	TRBJ1-2	ASSSNPGTPYGYT
TRBV20-1	TRBJ2-7	SAPYGGSSSYEQY